The present T cell receptor beta chain was sequenced within a study of T-cell memory formation after mild COVID-19. The overall study: TCR clusters showed largely donor specificity. Findings and limits, study-wide: Among clones contracting day 15 to 85, CD4/CD8 was balanced, whereas later expanders leaned CD4+.

Using its own MiXCR run on the 5' RACE reads, TCRdb lists one record per CDR3 protein. Found here are a few hundred thousand distinct CDR3 sequences, 25% to 30% of them singletons; the top ten hold less than 15%. In this sample, this clonotype turned up a few times. Its target is unknown. The receptor comes from an adult woman who had mild COVID-19 (a few samples of this study predate the infection). Cell type and time point are not known. Input material: PBMCs or a T cell subset sorted from them (not recorded which).

The CDR3 loop is CASSKSWLGELFF. CDR3 bases: TGTGCCAGCAGCAAATCGTGGTTAGGGGAGCTGTTTTTT. The chain uses TRBV21-1 and TRBJ2-2. TRBV21-1 is noted as a pseudogene. The CDR3 length is 13 residues.